The T cell receptor beta chain described here comes from a study of blood T cells in healthy people across ages. This clonotype was picked up a small number of times. Sample-barcoded 5' priming and a J-beta primer mix drove a second PCR of roughly 6 to 12 cycles. TCRdb reprocessed the 5' RACE reads with MiXCR, giving one entry per CDR3 protein. Of some 1.5 million distinct CDR3 sequences in the sample, under 30% are singletons; the top ten hold 7.7%. This CDR3 is 15 amino acids long. Trimming removed 0 bases at V and 4 bases at J, with 11 bases between. Germline-derived CDR1 and CDR2 are SGHRS and YFSETQ. Per sample, a minimum of 7 million PBMCs were isolated.

The sequencing input was blood. The TCR originated in a woman in her twenties or thirties in good health. The rearrangement links TRBV5-1 to TRBJ2-1; D is unclear. The CDR3 DNA reads TGCGCCAGCAGCTTGGAGGGTCCTTATTACAATGAGCAGTTCTTC. Its protein product is CASSLEGPYYNEQFF.